This T cell receptor (beta chain) was identified in a study of blood T cell repertoires in COVID-19. Study information: The United States, Italy and Spain supplied acute and convalescent COVID-19 samples.

The CDR3 runs to 14 residues. Germline-derived CDR1 and CDR2 are SGHDT and YYEEEE. V dropped 4 bases and J dropped 2 bases, with 9 bases sitting between them. In the original analysis: By means of reference gene primer amplification, nucleated cell counts were estimated. Sequencing was performed with immunoSEQ multiplex PCR; in TCRdb, only in-frame clones are kept and a portion is missing. Clonal size and the V and J genes are those of that table, whereas D and trimming came from the DNA. The sample consists of about 52,000 clones, over 75% of them appearing once. This clonotype was sampled from a man aged 70 or older with acute or convalescent COVID-19. Material: peripheral blood. This chain connects TRBV5-6 to TRBJ2-2; D is possibly TRBD2 (6 bases). Here the CDR3 reads CASSRTKNTGELFF. CDR3 bases: TGTGCCAGCAGCCGGACTAAAAACACCGGGGAGCTGTTTTTT.